This TCR beta chain was documented in a study of OX40 agonist ivuxolimab in advanced cancers. Study as a whole: Intravenous ivuxolimab was administered to patients every 2 weeks at 0.01 to 10 mg/kg.

Trimming stripped 5 bases from V and 2 bases from J, with 13 bases between. The CDR3 runs 14 residues. CDR1 is SQVTM and CDR2 is ANQGSEA in the germline V gene. Profiling relied on immunoSEQ multiplex PCR, and the TCRdb table lists in-frame clones only, not all of them. Of roughly 70,000 clones in the sample, about four fifths are singletons; the top ten hold about 2%. V usage is TRBV29-1 and J usage is TRBJ2-1; a possible D gene is TRBD1 (6 bases). The input for sequencing was CD4+ or CD8+ T cells sorted from blood, taken in a trial of the OX40 agonist ivuxolimab. This sequence was found in an adult with an advanced solid tumor such as melanoma, head and neck, liver or kidney cancer. The CDR3 nucleotides read TGCAGCGTTCCCACAGAGGGGGCCTACAATGAGCAGTTCTTC. Its protein is CSVPTEGAYNEQFF.